The 24 T cell receptor beta chains reported below all come from one sample, sequenced in a study of blood T cells in healthy people across ages. Then a second PCR, running roughly 7 to 12 cycles, was carried out with a sample-barcoded 5' primer and a J-beta primer mix. Each CDR3 protein gets one entry after TCRdb re-called the 5' RACE reads with MiXCR. The sample lists over a million distinct CDR3 sequences; approximately 60% were seen once. The sample was blood. These TCRs come from a man aged 18 to 29 in good health.

J is TRBJ1-1 and V is TRBV12-5; no firm D call. The CDR3 sequence is 14 residues long. Germline CDR1 is LGHNT and CDR2 is FRNRAP. Trimming took off 6 bases at V and 5 bases at J, with 16 bases between the two ends. DNA of the CDR3: TGTGCTAGTGGCCCTCTAGGTCCGGGGACTGAAGCTTTCTTT. It yields the protein CASGPLGPGTEAFF.

This chain uses TRBV7-2 with TRBJ2-5, with TRBD2 identical over 9 bases. The end of the DNA aligns better with TRBJ2-7, so the J call may be wrong. Germline V gene sequence: CDR1 SGHTA, CDR2 FQGNSA. The CDR3 contains 16 residues. This chain's CDR3 is CASSLDGGGAAYEQYF. The CDR3 region has the DNA TGTGCCAGCAGCTTAGATGGCGGGGGGGCCGCGTACGAGCAGTACTTC.

V usage is TRBV11-2 and J usage is TRBJ2-1; a possible D gene is TRBD2 (6 bases). V lost 6 bases, J lost 9 bases, and 12 bases lay in between. Germline V CDR1 and CDR2: SGHAT, FQNNGV. This CDR3 contains 12 residues. The chain's CDR3 is CASRGLAPEQFF. The CDR3 bases are TGTGCCAGCAGGGGGCTAGCGCCTGAGCAGTTCTTC.

This chain links TRBV2 with TRBJ2-7, with 12 bases identical to TRBD1. The CDR3 extends over 14 amino acids. Germline V gene lookup returns CDR1 SNHLY and CDR2 FYNNEI. Trimming removed 9 bases from V and 4 bases from J; junction bases left unmatched: 7. The CDR3 DNA follows: TGTGCCAGTCATCCGGGACAGGGGGCTTACGAGCAGTACTTC. Its protein is CASHPGQGAYEQYF.

CDR3 DNA sequence: TGTGCCTCCCAAAAGGGACTAGCGGGAGGGCGAACCGGGGAGCTGTTTTTT. It is translated as CASQKGLAGGRTGELFF. This chain uses TRBV9 with TRBJ2-2; TRBD2 aligns across 16 bases. The junction had 11 bases not matched to a gene; V was cut back by 10 bases and J by 5 bases. The CDR3 loop spans 17 amino acids. Germline-derived CDR1 and CDR2 are SGDLS and YYNGEE.

This clonotype was counted between two and nine times. The rearrangement uses TRBV20-1 and TRBJ1-1; D not certain. This CDR3 has 13 amino acids. CDR1 and CDR2 from the germline V gene are DFQATT and SNEGSKA (reference sequence). Trimming took 0 bases from V and 7 from J, leaving 12 bases between them. CDR3 DNA sequence: TGCAGTGCTAGAGATCCAGCAGCCTTTGAAGCTTTCTTT. Translating it yields CSARDPAAFEAFF.

The chain links TRBV4-3 to TRBJ2-7; the D gene is possibly TRBD2 (7 bases). Near its end, the DNA agrees better with TRBJ2-5, so the J call may be wrong. Germline CDR1 reads LGHNA; CDR2 reads YSLEER. The CDR3 is 15 residues long. The CDR3 spells CASSQEGGAGETQYF. In nucleotides, the CDR3 is TGCGCCAGCAGCCAAGAGGGGGGGGCTGGAGAGACCCAGTACTTC.

V usage is TRBV10-3 and J usage is TRBJ2-7, with 11 bases lining up with TRBD2. The CDR3 has 14 residues. Germline V gene data show CDR1 as ENHRY and CDR2 as SYGVKD. Unmatched junction bases numbered 3, after V lost 6 bases and J lost 2 bases. CDR3 protein: CAIRPGLAAYEQYF. Written as DNA, the CDR3 is TGTGCCATCAGACCGGGACTAGCGGCCTACGAGCAGTACTTC.

The J gene is TRBJ1-2, the V gene TRBV29-1; no firm D call. The length of the CDR3 is 14 residues. Trimming cost V 4 bases and J 3 bases, with 15 bases left between them. Germline V lookup: CDR1 SQVTM, CDR2 ANQGSEA. CDR3 nucleotide sequence: TGCAGCGTTGGGCGGTGGGGAAGTGACTATGGCTACACCTTC. This codes for CSVGRWGSDYGYTF.

This clonotype was seen ten or more times. The chain combines TRBV20-1 with TRBJ2-7, with 15 bases matching TRBD2. The germline V gene encodes CDR1 DFQATT and CDR2 SNEGSKA (reference sequence). The CDR3 totals 17 residues. V trimming: 0 bases; J trimming: 4 bases; junction bases outside the gene matches: 7. The CDR3 is CSARDPGLAGGEYEQYF. CDR3 coding DNA: TGCAGTGCTAGAGATCCCGGACTAGCGGGGGGGGAATACGAGCAGTACTTC.

The rearrangement uses TRBV6-5 and TRBJ1-1; TRBD1 might be the D (5 bases). V was cut by 2 bases and J by 10 bases, with 8 bases left in between. CDR1 is MNHEY, CDR2 SVGAGI, per germline. The CDR3 runs 11 residues. The CDR3 here is CASSYRGSAFF. In nucleotides, the CDR3 is TGTGCCAGCAGTTACAGGGGATCAGCTTTCTTT.

The V call is TRBV20-1, the J call TRBJ1-5; TRBD1 matches 7 bases. The CDR3 sequence is 14 residues long. Trimming cost V 0 bases and J 5 bases; bases outside gene matches: 4. Germline assignment: CDR1 DFQATT and CDR2 SNEGSKA (reference sequence). The CDR3 region is CSARDPTGYQPQHF. In DNA, the CDR3 is TGCAGTGCTAGAGACCCGACAGGGTATCAGCCCCAGCATTTT.

This clonotype was seen a few times. CDR3 loop: CASSLQATRGYGYTF. CDR3 DNA sequence: TGTGCCAGCAGCTTACAGGCCACCCGGGGCTATGGCTACACCTTC. The chain carries TRBV27 and TRBJ1-2; D is perhaps TRBD1 (5 bases). Per the germline V gene, CDR1 is MNHEY and CDR2 is SMNVEV (reference sequence). The CDR3 sequence is 15 residues long. V was pared by 6 bases and J by 4 bases, with 18 bases between.

The chain links TRBV4-1 to TRBJ2-1; no clear D. The ends were cut back, 1 base at V and 10 bases at J, with 8 bases in the middle. Germline CDR1 is MGHRA and CDR2 is YSYEKL. The CDR3 runs to 12 residues. CDR3 nucleotides: TGCGCCAGCAGCCAAGGAGTTGTGGAGCAGTTCTTC. This translates into CASSQGVVEQFF.

J is TRBJ2-5 and V is TRBV29-1, with D possibly being TRBD1 or TRBD2 (5 bases each). CDR3 length equals 13 residues. Germline assignment: CDR1 SQVTM and CDR2 ANQGSEA. The chain's CDR3 is CGGAETGAGEQYF. CDR3 sequence (DNA): TGCGGCGGTGCAGAGACCGGGGCAGGAGAGCAGTACTTC.

This rearrangement joins TRBV29-1 to TRBJ2-5; no firm D call. The CDR3 is made up of 13 amino acids. Germline CDR1 reads SQVTM; CDR2 reads ANQGSEA. V was clipped by 3 bases and J by 4 bases, with 12 bases between them. The CDR3 DNA follows: TGCAGCGTTGAGGTCAACCTCAGAGAGACCCAGTACTTC. The encoded protein is CSVEVNLRETQYF.

The V and J genes are TRBV4-1 and TRBJ2-1, with 8 bases aligning to TRBD1. This CDR3 is 11 amino acids long. Losses at the gene ends were 6 bases for V and 8 bases for J; bases not matched to a gene: 0. Germline assignment: CDR1 MGHRA and CDR2 YSYEKL. CDR3: CASRTGDEQFF. In DNA, the CDR3 is TGCGCCAGCAGGACAGGGGATGAGCAGTTCTTC.

The V and J genes are TRBV2 and TRBJ2-5, with 7 bases lining up with TRBD1. Germline assignment: CDR1 SNHLY and CDR2 FYNNEI. J gave up 0 bases and V 6 bases, and 13 bases lay outside the gene matches. The CDR3 covers 17 residues. CDR3 in amino acids: CASSYPLDRADQETQYF. The CDR3 coding sequence is TGTGCCAGCAGCTACCCGTTAGACAGGGCCGACCAAGAGACCCAGTACTTC.

The sample holds a few counts of this clonotype. This chain joins TRBV2 and TRBJ2-7; no definite D call. This CDR3 spans 13 amino acids. V was cut by 6 bases and J by 0 bases, with 9 bases left in between. CDR1 is SNHLY and CDR2 is FYNNEI in the germline V gene. The CDR3 nucleotides read TGTGCCAGCAGACACTCGCACTCCTACGAGCAGTACTTC. Protein product: CASRHSHSYEQYF. Full variable domain (outside the CDR3, taken from reference TRBV2 and TRBJ2-7): EPEVTQTPSHQVTQMGQEVILRCVPISNHLYFYWYRQILGQKVEFLVSFYNNEISEKSEIFDDQFSVERPDGSNFTLKIRSTKLEDSAMYFCASRHSHSYEQYFGPGTRLTVT.

This chain links TRBV9 with TRBJ2-5; D ambiguous. Germline assignment: CDR1 SGDLS and CDR2 YYNGEE. The V end lost 0 bases, the J end lost 3 bases, and 12 bases lay between the germline ends. This CDR3 has 15 amino acids. The CDR3 region is CASSVEGVKEETQYF. The CDR3 nucleotides read TGTGCCAGCAGCGTAGAGGGCGTGAAGGAAGAGACCCAGTACTTC. The whole variable domain, remainder taken from reference TRBV9 and TRBJ2-5, is DSGVTQTPKHLITATGQRVTLRCSPRSGDLSVYWYQQSLDQGLQFLIQYYNGEERAKGNILERFSAQQFPDLHSELNLSSLELGDSALYFCASSVEGVKEETQYFGPGTRLLVL.

V gene TRBV29-1 combines with J gene TRBJ1-2; TRBD1 matches 7 bases. Germline trimming cut 7 bases from V and 7 bases from J; bases unmatched to any gene: 6. The germline CDR1 and CDR2 sequences are SQVTM and ANQGSEA. The CDR3 loop spans 11 amino acids. CDR3 DNA: TGCAGCGGACAGGGTGGGGGTGGCTACACCTTC. Its translation: CSGQGGGGYTF. Looking up the rest from reference TRBV29-1 and TRBJ1-2 gives the full variable domain: SAVISQKPSRDICQRGTSLTIQCQVDSQVTMMFWYRQQPGQSLTLIATANQGSEATYESGFVIDKFPISRPNLTFSTLTVSNMSPEDSSIYLCSGQGGGGYTFGSGTRLTVV.

The rearrangement uses TRBV20-1 and TRBJ2-7; D gene uncertain. From germline, CDR1 is DFQATT and CDR2 SNEGSKA (reference sequence). The CDR3 contains 12 residues. Trimming took off 0 bases at V and 3 bases at J, with 6 bases between the two ends. This chain's CDR3 is CSAREGDYEQYF. CDR3 DNA sequence: TGCAGTGCTAGAGAAGGAGACTACGAGCAGTACTTC.

This rearrangement joins TRBV4-1 to TRBJ2-5; D not certain. The CDR3 extends over 14 amino acids. V lost 0 bases and J 4 bases, leaving 9 bases between the germline ends. Germline assignment: CDR1 MGHRA and CDR2 YSYEKL. CDR3 sequence: CASSQEWGLETQYF. CDR3 DNA: TGCGCCAGCAGCCAAGAGTGGGGTTTAGAGACCCAGTACTTC.

The chain employs TRBV7-8 and TRBJ2-1, with D unresolved. CDR1 SGHVS and CDR2 FQNEAQ come from the germline V gene. This CDR3 spans 14 amino acids. V was shortened by 5 bases and J by 8 bases, with 16 bases between the two germline ends. The CDR3 loop is CASSLPGGGDEQFF. The CDR3, as DNA: TGTGCCAGCAGCCTCCCGGGCGGTGGGGATGAGCAGTTCTTC.